The T cell receptor beta chain described here comes from a study of shared clonotypes between healthy human individuals. The germline CDR1 and CDR2 sequences are MGHRA and YSYEKL. The ends were cut back, 1 base at V and 5 bases at J, with 11 bases in the middle. The CDR3 has 14 residues. Per the original methods: ImmunoSEQ output held junction-only sequences without quality scores, so filtering differed. Method: immunoSEQ multiplex PCR; TCRdb's copy keeps in-frame clones and lacks some. D and trimming come from the DNA, and the V and J calls and clone size come from that table. The sample includes about 1.5 million clones, roughly 96% of them seen just once. Within Nashville, Tennessee resided all donors, each a Caucasian adult. A CD45RA+ naive subset and a CD45RA-negative memory subset were split from CD4+ cells.

The rearrangement uses TRBV4-1 and TRBJ2-5; the D is unclear. The sequenced material came from naive CD4+ T cells sorted from blood. The subset is: CD45RA+ positively selected. The source of this sequence is a man between 25 and 39 years old in good health. The chain's CDR3 is CASSQGPRSETQYF. For the CDR3, the DNA is TGCGCCAGCAGCCAAGGTCCACGGTCGGAGACCCAGTACTTC.